A single sample is the source of the 3 T cell receptor beta chains below, sequenced in a study of T cell repertoires in cytomegalovirus infection. Each CDR3 protein gets one entry after TCRdb re-called the reads with MiXCR. The profile shows almost 500,000 distinct CDR3 sequences, about 11% of them singletons. Sequenced: PBMCs. The source is a human donor in good health (CMV status not recorded). Some clones in this sample may be carry-over from other donors' samples.

This clonotype was observed at least ten times. V and J are TRBV12-3 or TRBV12-4 and TRBJ2-2; 15 bases are a match to TRBD2. CDR3 length: 17 residues. V was pared by 4 bases and J by 11 bases, with 11 bases of the junction left unmatched. CDR3 DNA sequence: TGTGCCAGCAGTTCCCCTCCGGGACTAGCGGGGGGAGAAGAGCTGTTTTTT. This translates into CASSSPPGLAGGEELFF.

There are a few counts of this clonotype. V is TRBV5-1 and J is TRBJ2-7, with D possibly matching TRBD1 (5 bases). The germline V gene has CDR1 SGHRS and CDR2 YFSETQ. This CDR3 comprises 14 residues. The V and J ends lost 3 bases and 0 bases respectively, with 10 bases between them. The CDR3 nucleotides read TGCGCCAGCAGCTCGGACATAAGCTCCTACGAGCAGTACTTC. Translated: CASSSDISSYEQYF.

This clonotype was seen ten or more times. The chain combines TRBV7-2 with TRBJ1-2, with 12 bases that match TRBD1. Germline CDR1 is SGHTA and CDR2 is FQGNSA. The CDR3 runs to 15 residues. V lost 6 bases and J lost 7; bases outside the gene matches: 9. CDR3 sequence: CASSMAGQGAVGYTF. CDR3 sequence (DNA): TGTGCCAGCAGTATGGCGGGACAGGGGGCAGTTGGCTACACCTTC.